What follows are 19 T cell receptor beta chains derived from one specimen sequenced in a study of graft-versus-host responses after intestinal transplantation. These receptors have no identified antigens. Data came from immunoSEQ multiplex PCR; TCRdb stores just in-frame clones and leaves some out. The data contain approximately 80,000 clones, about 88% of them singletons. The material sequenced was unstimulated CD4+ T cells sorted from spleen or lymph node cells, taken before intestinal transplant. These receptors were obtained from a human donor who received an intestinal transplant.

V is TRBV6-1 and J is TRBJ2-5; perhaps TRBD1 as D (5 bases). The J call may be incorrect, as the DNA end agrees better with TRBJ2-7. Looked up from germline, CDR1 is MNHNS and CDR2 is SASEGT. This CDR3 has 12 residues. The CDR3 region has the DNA TGTGCCAGCGACAGTCTATCCTACGAGCAGTACTTC. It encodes CASDSLSYEQYF.

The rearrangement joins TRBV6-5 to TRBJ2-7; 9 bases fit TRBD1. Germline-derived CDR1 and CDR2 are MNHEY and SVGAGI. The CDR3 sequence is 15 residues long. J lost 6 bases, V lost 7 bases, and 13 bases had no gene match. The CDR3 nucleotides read TGTGCCAGCATTTCGCTCCGGACAGGGGTTTCCGAGCAGTACTTC. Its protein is CASISLRTGVSEQYF.

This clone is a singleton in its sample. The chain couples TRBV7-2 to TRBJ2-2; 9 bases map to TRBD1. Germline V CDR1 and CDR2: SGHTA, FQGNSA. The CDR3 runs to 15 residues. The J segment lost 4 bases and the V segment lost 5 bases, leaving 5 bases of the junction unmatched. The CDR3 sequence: CASSHRQGGTGELFF. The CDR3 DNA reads TGTGCCAGCAGCCATCGACAGGGGGGCACCGGGGAGCTGTTTTTT.

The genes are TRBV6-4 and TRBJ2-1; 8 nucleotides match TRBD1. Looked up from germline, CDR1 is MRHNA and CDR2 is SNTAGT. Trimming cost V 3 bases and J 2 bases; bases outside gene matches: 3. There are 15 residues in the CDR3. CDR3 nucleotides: TGTGCCAGCAGTGATGGGGACAGGCCCTACAATGAGCAGTTCTTC. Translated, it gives CASSDGDRPYNEQFF.

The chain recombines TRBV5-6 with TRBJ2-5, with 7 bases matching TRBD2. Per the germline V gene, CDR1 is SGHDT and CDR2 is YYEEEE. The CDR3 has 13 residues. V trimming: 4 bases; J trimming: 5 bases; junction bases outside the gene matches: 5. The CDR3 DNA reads TGTGCCAGCAGCGGGAGGGCTGTGGAGACCCAGTACTTC. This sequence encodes CASSGRAVETQYF. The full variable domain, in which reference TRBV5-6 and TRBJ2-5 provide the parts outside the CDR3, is DAGVTQSPTHLIKTRGQQVTLRCSPKSGHDTVSWYQQALGQGPQFIFQYYEEEERQRGNFPDRFSGHQFPNYSSELNVNALLLGDSALYLCASSGRAVETQYFGPGTRLLVL.

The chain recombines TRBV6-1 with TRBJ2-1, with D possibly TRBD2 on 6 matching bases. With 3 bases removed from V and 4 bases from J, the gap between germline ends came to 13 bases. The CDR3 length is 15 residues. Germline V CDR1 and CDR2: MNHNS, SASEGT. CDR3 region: CASSDRPGGYNEQFF. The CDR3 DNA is TGTGCCAGCAGTGATCGACCCGGGGGATACAATGAGCAGTTCTTC.

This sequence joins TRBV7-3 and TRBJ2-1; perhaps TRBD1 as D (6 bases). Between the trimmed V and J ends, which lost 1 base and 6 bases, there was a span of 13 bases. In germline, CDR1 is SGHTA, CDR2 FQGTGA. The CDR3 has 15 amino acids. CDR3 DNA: TGTGCCAGCAGCTTAAGCCAGGGGCCCTTCAATGAGCAGTTCTTC. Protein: CASSLSQGPFNEQFF.

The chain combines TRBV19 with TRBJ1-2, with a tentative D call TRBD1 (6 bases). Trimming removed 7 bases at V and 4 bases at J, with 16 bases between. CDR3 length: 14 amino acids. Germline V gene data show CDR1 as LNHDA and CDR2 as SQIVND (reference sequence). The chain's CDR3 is CASTVTGYSYGYTF. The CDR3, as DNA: TGTGCCAGTACCGTCACAGGGTATAGCTATGGCTACACCTTC.

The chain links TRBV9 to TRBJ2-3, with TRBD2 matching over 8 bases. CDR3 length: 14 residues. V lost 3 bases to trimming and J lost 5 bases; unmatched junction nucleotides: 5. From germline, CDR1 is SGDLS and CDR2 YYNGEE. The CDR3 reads CASSAGRAGDTQYF. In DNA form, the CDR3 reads TGTGCCAGCAGCGCCGGGAGGGCCGGAGATACGCAGTATTTT.

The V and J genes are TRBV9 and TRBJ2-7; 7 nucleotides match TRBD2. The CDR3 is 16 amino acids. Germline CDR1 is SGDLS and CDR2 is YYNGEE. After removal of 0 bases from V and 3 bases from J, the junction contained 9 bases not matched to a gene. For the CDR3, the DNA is TGTGCCAGCAGCGTAGCAGCGGGGCCCACGGACTACGAGCAGTACTTC. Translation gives CASSVAAGPTDYEQYF.

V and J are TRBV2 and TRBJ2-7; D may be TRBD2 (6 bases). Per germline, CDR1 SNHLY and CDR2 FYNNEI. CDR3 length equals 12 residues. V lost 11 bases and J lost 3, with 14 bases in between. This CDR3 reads CAWGDANYEQYF. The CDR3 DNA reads TGTGCCTGGGGGGACGCAAACTACGAGCAGTACTTC.

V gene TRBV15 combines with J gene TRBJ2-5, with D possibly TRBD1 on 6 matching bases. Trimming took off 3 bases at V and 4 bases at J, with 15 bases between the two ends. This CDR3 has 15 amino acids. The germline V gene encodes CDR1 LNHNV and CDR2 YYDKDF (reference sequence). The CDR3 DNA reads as TGTGCCACCAGCAGGGTAGGGGGATCGGGAGAGACCCAGTACTTC. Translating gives CATSRVGGSGETQYF.

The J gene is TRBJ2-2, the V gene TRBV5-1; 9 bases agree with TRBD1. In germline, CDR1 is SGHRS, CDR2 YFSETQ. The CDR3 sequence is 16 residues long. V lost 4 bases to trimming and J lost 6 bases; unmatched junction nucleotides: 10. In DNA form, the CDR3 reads TGCGCCAGCAGCGCCCGGGACAGGGCCGCCGCCGGGGAGCTGTTTTTT. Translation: CASSARDRAAAGELFF.

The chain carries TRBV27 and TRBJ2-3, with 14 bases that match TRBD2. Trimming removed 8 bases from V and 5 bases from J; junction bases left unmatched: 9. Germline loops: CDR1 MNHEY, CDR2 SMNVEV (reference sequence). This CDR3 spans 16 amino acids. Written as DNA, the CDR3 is TGTGCCAGCGGAACCGGGACTAGCGGGGGAAGAGATACGCAGTATTTT. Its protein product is CASGTGTSGGRDTQYF.

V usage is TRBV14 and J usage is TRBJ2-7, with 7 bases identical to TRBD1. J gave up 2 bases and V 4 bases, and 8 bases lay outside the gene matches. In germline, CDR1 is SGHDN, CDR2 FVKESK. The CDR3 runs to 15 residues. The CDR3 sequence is CASSPIGQEAYEQYF. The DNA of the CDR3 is TGTGCCAGCAGCCCTATTGGACAGGAGGCCTACGAGCAGTACTTC. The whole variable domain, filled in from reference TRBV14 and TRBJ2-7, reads EAGVTQFPSHSVIEKGQTVTLRCDPISGHDNLYWYRRVMGKEIKFLLHFVKESKQDESGMPNNRFLAERTGGTYSTLKVQPAELEDSGVYFCASSPIGQEAYEQYFGPGTRLTVT.

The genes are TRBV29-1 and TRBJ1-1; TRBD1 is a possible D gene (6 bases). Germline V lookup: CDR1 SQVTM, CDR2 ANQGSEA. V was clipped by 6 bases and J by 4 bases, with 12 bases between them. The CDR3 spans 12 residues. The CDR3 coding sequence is TGCAGCGTCCGGGGCAGGGGCACTGAAGCTTTCTTT. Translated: CSVRGRGTEAFF.

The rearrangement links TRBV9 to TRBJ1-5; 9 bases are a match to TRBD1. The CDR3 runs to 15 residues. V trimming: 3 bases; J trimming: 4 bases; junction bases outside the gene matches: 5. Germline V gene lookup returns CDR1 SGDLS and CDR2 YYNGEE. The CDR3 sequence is CASSGAGTGNQPQHF. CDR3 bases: TGTGCCAGCAGCGGAGCCGGGACAGGGAATCAGCCCCAGCATTTT. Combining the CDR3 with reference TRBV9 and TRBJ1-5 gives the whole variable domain DSGVTQTPKHLITATGQRVTLRCSPRSGDLSVYWYQQSLDQGLQFLIQYYNGEERAKGNILERFSAQQFPDLHSELNLSSLELGDSALYFCASSGAGTGNQPQHFGDGTRLSIL.

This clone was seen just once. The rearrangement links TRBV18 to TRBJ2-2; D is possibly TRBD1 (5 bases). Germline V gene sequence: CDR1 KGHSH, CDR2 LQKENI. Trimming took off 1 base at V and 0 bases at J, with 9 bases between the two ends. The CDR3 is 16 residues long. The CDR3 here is CASSPQMGPNTGELFF. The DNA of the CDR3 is TGTGCCAGCTCACCACAAATGGGGCCGAACACCGGGGAGCTGTTTTTT.

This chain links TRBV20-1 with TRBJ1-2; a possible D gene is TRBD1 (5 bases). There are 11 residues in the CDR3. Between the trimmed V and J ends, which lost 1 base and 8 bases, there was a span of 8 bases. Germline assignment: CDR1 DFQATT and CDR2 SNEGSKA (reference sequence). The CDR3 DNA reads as TGCAGTGCTAGAGTGGGGCCCGGCTACACCTTC. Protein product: CSARVGPGYTF.